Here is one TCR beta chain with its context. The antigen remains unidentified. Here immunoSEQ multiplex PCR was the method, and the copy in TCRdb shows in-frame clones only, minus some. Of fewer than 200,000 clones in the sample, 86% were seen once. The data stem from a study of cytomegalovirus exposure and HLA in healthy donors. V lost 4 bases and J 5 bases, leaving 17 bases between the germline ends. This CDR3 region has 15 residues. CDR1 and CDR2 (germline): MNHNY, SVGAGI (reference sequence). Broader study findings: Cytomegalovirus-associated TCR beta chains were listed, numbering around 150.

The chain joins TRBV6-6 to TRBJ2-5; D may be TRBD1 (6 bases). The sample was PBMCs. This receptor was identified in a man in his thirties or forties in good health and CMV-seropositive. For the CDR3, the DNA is TGTGCCAGCAGTTTCCGGACAGAGATGAAGGAGACCCAGTACTTC. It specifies CASSFRTEMKETQYF.